Following are 17 T cell receptor beta chains from one sample sequenced in a study of identical twins. TCRdb re-called the 5' RACE reads with MiXCR, one entry per CDR3 protein. The data show around 570,000 distinct CDR3 sequences, around 9.6% seen once. Another study also made use of these data, one on yellow fever vaccine responses in identical twins.

Source material: PBMCs. The receptors come from a woman aged 18-35 years in good health.

Only a few counts were recorded for this clonotype. This chain connects TRBV20-1 to TRBJ1-5; 8 nucleotides match TRBD1. Germline assignment: CDR1 DFQATT and CDR2 SNEGSKA (reference sequence). V was clipped by 2 bases and J by 1 base; unmatched bases: 7. The CDR3 is 16 residues long. CDR3 residues: CSARFQGARSNQPQHF. The DNA of the CDR3 is TGCAGTGCTAGATTCCAGGGGGCGCGGAGCAATCAGCCCCAGCATTTT.

This rearrangement joins TRBV2 to TRBJ1-5; weak D call: TRBD1 (6 bases). Between the trimmed V and J ends, which lost 5 bases and 5 bases, there was a span of 16 bases. CDR3 size: 15 residues. Germline V gene data show CDR1 as SNHLY and CDR2 as FYNNEI. The CDR3 here is CASSQWAGADQPQHF. CDR3 DNA: TGTGCCAGCAGTCAGTGGGCGGGGGCAGATCAGCCCCAGCATTTT.

As to this clonotype: A much larger clone is a single base away; this may be a read error. The gene calls are TRBV6-5 and TRBJ1-6; the D gene is possibly TRBD1 (5 bases). Trimming shortened V by 2 bases and J by 8 bases, and 13 bases separated the two germline ends. The CDR3 loop spans 15 amino acids. Looked up from germline, CDR1 is MNHEY and CDR2 is SVGAGI. The CDR3 loop is CASSYPTEKDSPLHF. CDR3 coding DNA: TGTGCCAGCAGTTACCCGACAGAGAAGGATTCACCCCTCCACTTT.

This clonotype was detected only a few times. The rearrangement uses TRBV2 and TRBJ1-4; maybe TRBD1 (5 bases). The germline V gene has CDR1 SNHLY and CDR2 FYNNEI. This CDR3 is built from 16 residues. Trimming shortened V by 1 base and J by 7 bases, and 16 bases separated the two germline ends. The CDR3 reads CASSEERGASVEKLFF. The CDR3 region has the DNA TGTGCCAGCAGTGAAGAGCGAGGGGCATCTGTTGAAAAACTGTTTTTT.

This clonotype was detected many times. V and J are TRBV4-3 and TRBJ2-1, with TRBD2 matching 7 bases. J was trimmed by 2 bases and V by 3 bases; bases with no gene match: 1. There are 14 residues in the CDR3. CDR1 and CDR2 (germline): LGHNA, YSLEER. The CDR3 loop reads CASSQREPYNEQFF. CDR3 nucleotide sequence: TGCGCCAGCAGCCAGCGGGAGCCCTACAATGAGCAGTTCTTC.

This clonotype was observed a handful of times. V usage is TRBV21-1 and J usage is TRBJ1-1. TRBV21-1 is annotated as a pseudogene. This CDR3 has 15 residues. The CDR3, as DNA: TGTGCCAGCAGCAAACTGGCAGCTTTGAACACTGAAGCTTTCTTT. Its translation: CASSKLAALNTEAFF.

This clonotype was counted ten times or more. V usage is TRBV7-2 and J usage is TRBJ2-1, with D unclear. V was clipped by 1 base and J by 0 bases, with 10 bases between them. Germline assignment: CDR1 SGHTA and CDR2 FQGNSA. The CDR3 length is 16 residues. The CDR3 region has the DNA TGTGCCAGCAGCTTAGTCTCTACCTCCTCCTACAATGAGCAGTTCTTC. It encodes CASSLVSTSSYNEQFF.

This clonotype was observed at least ten times. J is TRBJ2-5 and V is TRBV4-3; D gene unclear. V lost 0 bases and J 0 bases, leaving 8 bases between the germline ends. The CDR3 spans 15 residues. Germline V gene sequence: CDR1 LGHNA, CDR2 YSLEER. The CDR3 is CASSQDPGHQETQYF. As DNA, the CDR3 is TGCGCCAGCAGCCAAGATCCAGGCCACCAAGAGACCCAGTACTTC.

This clonotype was recorded at least ten times. CDR3 sequence: CASSLLTSGINNEQFF. The CDR3 nucleotides are TGCGCCAGCAGCCTGCTGACTAGCGGGATAAACAATGAGCAGTTCTTC. The V call is TRBV5-1, the J call TRBJ2-1, with 11 bases identical to TRBD2. V gave up 4 bases and J gave up 5 bases; unmatched junction bases: 8. The CDR3 has 16 amino acids. CDR1 and CDR2 (germline): SGHRS, YFSETQ.

The table lists this clonotype with many counts. The chain uses TRBV7-2 and TRBJ1-1; D call uncertain. Germline V gene lookup returns CDR1 SGHTA and CDR2 FQGNSA. This CDR3 has 14 amino acids. The V end was cut by 8 bases, the J end by 0 bases, with 13 bases between. The CDR3 DNA sequence: TGTGCCAGCCTCCCGGGCAGGCTGAACACTGAAGCTTTCTTT. Its translation is CASLPGRLNTEAFF.

The CDR3 DNA reads TGTGCCATCAGAGCGACAGTTTCGAGCGGGAGGCGCTCCTACAATGAGCAGTTCTTC. Its translation: CAIRATVSSGRRSYNEQFF. The V gene is TRBV10-3, the J gene TRBJ2-1, with TRBD2 matching 9 bases. The CDR3 length is 19 residues. The J segment lost 0 bases and the V segment lost 6 bases, leaving 15 bases of the junction unmatched. CDR1 ENHRY and CDR2 SYGVKD come from the germline V gene.

This clonotype was observed a handful of times. V gene TRBV29-1 combines with J gene TRBJ1-4; possibly TRBD1 for D (5 bases). With 4 bases removed from V and 7 bases from J, the gap between germline ends came to 10 bases. This CDR3 has 12 residues. CDR1 SQVTM and CDR2 ANQGSEA come from the germline V gene. The CDR3 region is CSVGDGGEKLFF. The CDR3 coding sequence is TGCAGCGTTGGGGACGGTGGTGAAAAACTGTTTTTT.

This clonotype has only a few counts. This rearrangement joins TRBV15 to TRBJ2-3; D uncertain. Germline V gene lookup returns CDR1 LNHNV and CDR2 YYDKDF (reference sequence). There are 14 residues in the CDR3. Trimming took 0 bases from V and 4 from J, leaving 8 bases between them. Here the CDR3 reads CATSRDKIADTQYF. The CDR3 region has the DNA TGTGCCACCAGCAGAGATAAGATCGCAGATACGCAGTATTTT.

This clonotype was picked up a small number of times. The chain combines TRBV28 with TRBJ2-7; TRBD2 agrees at 8 bases. The CDR3 runs to 13 residues. Germline loops: CDR1 MDHEN, CDR2 SYDVKM. The V segment lost 7 bases and the J segment 2 bases; nucleotides outside the gene matches: 4. The CDR3 reads CASNGGGPYEQYF. The CDR3 bases are TGTGCCAGCAACGGCGGGGGGCCCTACGAGCAGTACTTC.

This clonotype was detected many times. The V call is TRBV6-2 or TRBV6-3, the J call TRBJ2-7; weak D call: TRBD1 (6 bases). Germline V gene sequence: CDR1 MNHEY, CDR2 SVGEGT. The V and J ends lost 7 bases and 3 bases respectively, with 16 bases between them. CDR3 size: 14 residues. CDR3 DNA: TGTGCCAGCACTTGGGCTTCGGACAGCTACGAGCAGTACTTC. Its protein is CASTWASDSYEQYF.

The CDR3 DNA follows: TGTGCCAGCAGTTCCCCGGGTAGCGGGAGGAAAAACATTCAGTACTTC. Amino acid sequence: CASSSPGSGRKNIQYF. The J gene is TRBJ2-4, the V gene TRBV28; 10 positions agree with TRBD2. V lost 4 bases and J lost 4; bases outside the gene matches: 7. This CDR3 is built from 16 residues. Germline V gene data show CDR1 as MDHEN and CDR2 as SYDVKM.

This clonotype was seen at least ten times. The chain has TRBV24-1 and TRBJ1-2, with 10 positions matching TRBD1. V shed 3 bases and J 7 bases; nucleotides not matched to a gene: 7. CDR1 KGHDR and CDR2 SFDVKD come from the germline V gene. The CDR3 sequence is 15 residues long. In DNA, the CDR3 is TGTGCCACCAGTGATCCCAGGACAGGGGGTCGTGGCTACACCTTC. It specifies CATSDPRTGGRGYTF.